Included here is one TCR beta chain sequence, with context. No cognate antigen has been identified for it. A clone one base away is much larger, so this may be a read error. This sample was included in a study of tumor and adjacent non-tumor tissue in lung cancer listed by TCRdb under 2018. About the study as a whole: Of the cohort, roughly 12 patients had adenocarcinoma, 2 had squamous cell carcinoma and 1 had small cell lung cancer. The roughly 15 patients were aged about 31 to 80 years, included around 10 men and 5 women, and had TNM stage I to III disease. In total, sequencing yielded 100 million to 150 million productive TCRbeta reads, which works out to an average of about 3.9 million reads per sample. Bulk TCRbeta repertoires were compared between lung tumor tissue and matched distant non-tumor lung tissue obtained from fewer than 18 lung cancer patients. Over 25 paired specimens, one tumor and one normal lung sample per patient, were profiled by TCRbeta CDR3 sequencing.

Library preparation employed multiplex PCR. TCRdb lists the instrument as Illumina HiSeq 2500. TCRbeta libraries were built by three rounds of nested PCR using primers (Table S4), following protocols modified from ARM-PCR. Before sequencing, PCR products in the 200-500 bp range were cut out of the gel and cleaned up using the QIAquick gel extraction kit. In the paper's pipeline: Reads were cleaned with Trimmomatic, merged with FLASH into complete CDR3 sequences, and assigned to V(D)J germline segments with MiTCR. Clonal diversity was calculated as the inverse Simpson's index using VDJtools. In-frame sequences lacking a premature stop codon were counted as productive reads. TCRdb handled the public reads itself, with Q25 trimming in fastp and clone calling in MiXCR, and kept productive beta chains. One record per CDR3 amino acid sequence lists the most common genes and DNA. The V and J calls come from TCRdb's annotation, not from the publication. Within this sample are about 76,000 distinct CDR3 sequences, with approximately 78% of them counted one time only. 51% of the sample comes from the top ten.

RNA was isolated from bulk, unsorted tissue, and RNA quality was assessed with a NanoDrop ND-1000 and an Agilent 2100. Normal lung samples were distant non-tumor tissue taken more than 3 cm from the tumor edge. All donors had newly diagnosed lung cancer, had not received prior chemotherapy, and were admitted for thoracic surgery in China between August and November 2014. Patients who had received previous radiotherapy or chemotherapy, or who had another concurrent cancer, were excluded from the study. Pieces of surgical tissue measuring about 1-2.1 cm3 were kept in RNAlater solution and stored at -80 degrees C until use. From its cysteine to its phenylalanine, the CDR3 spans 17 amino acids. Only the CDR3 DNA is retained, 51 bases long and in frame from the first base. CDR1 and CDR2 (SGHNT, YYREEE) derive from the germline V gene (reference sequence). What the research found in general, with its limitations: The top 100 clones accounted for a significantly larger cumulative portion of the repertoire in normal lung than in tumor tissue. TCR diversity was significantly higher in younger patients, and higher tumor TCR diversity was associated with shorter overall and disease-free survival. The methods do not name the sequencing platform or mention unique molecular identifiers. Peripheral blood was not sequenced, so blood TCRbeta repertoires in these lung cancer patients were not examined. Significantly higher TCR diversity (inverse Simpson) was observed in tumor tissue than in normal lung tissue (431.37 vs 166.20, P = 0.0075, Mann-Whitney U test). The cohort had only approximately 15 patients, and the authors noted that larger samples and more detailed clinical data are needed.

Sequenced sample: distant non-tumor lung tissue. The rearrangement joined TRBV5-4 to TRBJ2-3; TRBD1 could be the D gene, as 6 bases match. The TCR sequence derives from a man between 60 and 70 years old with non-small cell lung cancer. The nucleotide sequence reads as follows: TGTGCCAGCAGCTCAACTCCAACAGGGTCGAATGCAGATACGCATTATTTT. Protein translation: CASSSTPTGSNADTHYF. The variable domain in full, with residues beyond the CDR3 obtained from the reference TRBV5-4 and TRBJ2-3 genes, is ETGVTQSPTHLIKTRGQQVTLRCSSQSGHNTVSWYQQALGQGPQFIFQYYREEENGRGNFPPRFSGLQFPNYSSELNVNALELDDSALYLCASSSTPTGSNADTHYFGPGTRLTVL.